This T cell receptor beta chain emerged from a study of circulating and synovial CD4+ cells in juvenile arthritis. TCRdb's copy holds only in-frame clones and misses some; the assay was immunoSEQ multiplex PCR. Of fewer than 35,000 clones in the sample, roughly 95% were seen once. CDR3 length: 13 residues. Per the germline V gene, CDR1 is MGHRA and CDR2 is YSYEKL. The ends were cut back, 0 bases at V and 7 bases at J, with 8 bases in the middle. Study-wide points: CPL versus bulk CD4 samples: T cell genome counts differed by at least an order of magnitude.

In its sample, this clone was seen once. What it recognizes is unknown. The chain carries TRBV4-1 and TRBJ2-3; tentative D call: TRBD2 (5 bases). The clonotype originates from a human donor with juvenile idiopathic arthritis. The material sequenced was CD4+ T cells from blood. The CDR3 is CASSQEGGYTQYF. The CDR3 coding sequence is TGCGCCAGCAGCCAAGAAGGAGGTTATACGCAGTATTTT.